This T cell receptor beta chain was obtained from a study of molecular identifiers for immune sequencing clone quantification. Naive CD8 T cells were sorted as CD8+CD4-CCR7+CD45RA+. TCRdb ran MiXCR on the PCR reads and lists one entry per CDR3 protein. The profile covers more than 450,000 distinct CDR3 sequences, with over 20% appearing a single time and about 0.84% taken by the ten largest. Germline V gene data show CDR1 as SGHVS and CDR2 as FQNEAQ. This CDR3 has 18 residues. With V trimmed by 3 bases and J by 0 bases, 12 bases remained unmatched. This clonotype has more than one count but fewer than ten.

The sequencing input was naive CD8+ T cells from blood, with Jurkat cell RNA spiked in. Sample subset: FACS-sorted CD8+CD4-CCR7+CD45RA+ naive T cells. V and J are TRBV7-8 and TRBJ2-5; 8 bases are a match to TRBD2. The receptor's source is a human donor in good health. Some libraries in this study had Jurkat cell RNA spiked in. CDR3 loop: CASSLVSGLAPNQETQYF. The CDR3 bases are TGTGCCAGCAGCTTGGTCAGCGGACTAGCTCCCAACCAAGAGACCCAGTACTTC.